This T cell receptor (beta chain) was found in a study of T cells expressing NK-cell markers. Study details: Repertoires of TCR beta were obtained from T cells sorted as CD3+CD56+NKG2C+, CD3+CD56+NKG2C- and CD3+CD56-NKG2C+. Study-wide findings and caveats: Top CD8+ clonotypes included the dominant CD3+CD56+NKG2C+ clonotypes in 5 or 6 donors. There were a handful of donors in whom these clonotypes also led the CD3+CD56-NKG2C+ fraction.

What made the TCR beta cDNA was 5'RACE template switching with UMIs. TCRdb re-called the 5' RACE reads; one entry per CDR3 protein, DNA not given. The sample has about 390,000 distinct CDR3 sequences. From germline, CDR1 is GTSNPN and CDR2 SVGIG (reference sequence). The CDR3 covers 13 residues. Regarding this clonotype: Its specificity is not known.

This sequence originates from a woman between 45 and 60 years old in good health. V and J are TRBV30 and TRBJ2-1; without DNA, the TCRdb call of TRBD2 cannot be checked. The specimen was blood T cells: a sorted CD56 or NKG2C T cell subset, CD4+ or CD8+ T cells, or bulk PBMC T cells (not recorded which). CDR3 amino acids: CAWSRTSLNEQFF.